The 8 T cell receptor beta chains below come from one sample, sequenced in a study of shared clonotypes between healthy human individuals. Using immunoSEQ multiplex PCR, the repertoire was profiled, and TCRdb retains in-frame clones only, with some absent. The sample includes some 740,000 clones, 80% to 95% of them seen just once. CD8 cells regarded as naive lacked CD45RO, were positively chosen for CCR7, and omitted terminally differentiated effector memory CD45RA+ cells. Sequencing was done on a sample of naive CD8+ T cells sorted from blood. The receptors shown here come from a man under 40 in good health.

The chain employs TRBV10-2 and TRBJ1-4; no clear D. Germline loops: CDR1 WSHSY, CDR2 SAAADI. Trimming left V 0 bases short and J 7 bases short, with 15 bases between. The CDR3 extends over 16 amino acids. DNA of the CDR3: TGCGCCAGCAGTGAGTCCGGAGGAGAAAGAGGTGAAAAACTGTTTTTT. It encodes CASSESGGERGEKLFF.

V usage is TRBV14 and J usage is TRBJ2-1; D gene ambiguous. Trimming removed 0 bases at V and 0 bases at J, with 3 bases between. Per germline, CDR1 SGHDN and CDR2 FVKESK. The CDR3 has 14 amino acids. CDR3 protein: CASSQESSYNEQFF. Here the CDR3 DNA reads TGTGCCAGCAGCCAAGAGAGCTCCTACAATGAGCAGTTCTTC.

The chain has TRBV27 and TRBJ2-7; D call uncertain. Germline assignment: CDR1 MNHEY and CDR2 SMNVEV (reference sequence). The CDR3 loop spans 16 amino acids. The V end was cut by 0 bases, the J end by 4 bases, with 16 bases between. CDR3 nucleotide sequence: TGTGCCAGCAGTTTATCGATAGGGCCAATGGTGTACGAGCAGTACTTC. This codes for CASSLSIGPMVYEQYF.

In DNA, the CDR3 is TGTGCCAGCTTTAAGGCGGGAGTGTCCTACGAGCAGTACTTC. It is translated as CASFKAGVSYEQYF. This chain joins TRBV5-6 and TRBJ2-7, with 7 bases that match TRBD2. From germline, CDR1 is SGHDT and CDR2 YYEEEE. The CDR3 spans 14 residues. With 7 bases clipped from V and 1 base from J, the junction kept 8 bases outside the gene matches. The variable domain in full, with the rest retrieved from reference TRBV5-6 and TRBJ2-7, is DAGVTQSPTHLIKTRGQQVTLRCSPKSGHDTVSWYQQALGQGPQFIFQYYEEEERQRGNFPDRFSGHQFPNYSSELNVNALLLGDSALYLCASFKAGVSYEQYFGPGTRLTVT.

In its sample, this clone was seen once. The chain joins TRBV18 to TRBJ1-1; a possible D gene is TRBD1 (6 bases). V lost 0 bases to trimming and J lost 0 bases, with 14 bases between them. Germline V CDR1 and CDR2: KGHSH, LQKENI. This CDR3 comprises 17 residues. The CDR3 DNA reads as TGTGCCAGCTCACCACCGGGAAGGGGGGGGATGAACACTGAAGCTTTCTTT. Its protein is CASSPPGRGGMNTEAFF. The whole variable domain, filled in from reference TRBV18 and TRBJ1-1, reads NAGVMQNPRHLVRRRGQEARLRCSPMKGHSHVYWYRQLPEEGLKFMVYLQKENIIDESGMPKERFSAEFPKEGPSILRIQQVVRGDSAAYFCASSPPGRGGMNTEAFFGQGTRLTVV.

The rearrangement joins TRBV30 to TRBJ2-1; D not certain. The germline V and J ends were trimmed by 0 bases and 5 bases, with 14 bases remaining between them. Per germline, CDR1 GTSNPN and CDR2 SVGIG (reference sequence). The CDR3 consists of 15 residues. As DNA, the CDR3 is TGTGCCTGGAGTGTAGGTCCAGCAGGTAACAATGAGCAGTTCTTC. Protein sequence: CAWSVGPAGNNEQFF.

A word on this clone: The same CDR3 can be traced to other DNA sequences in this sample. The chain employs TRBV27 and TRBJ2-5; D not certain. The CDR3 consists of 13 residues. From germline, CDR1 is MNHEY and CDR2 SMNVEV (reference sequence). Trimming shortened V by 0 bases and J by 7 bases, and 9 bases separated the two germline ends. The CDR3: CASSLSPLGTQYF. As DNA, the CDR3 is TGTGCCAGCAGTTTATCCCCGCTTGGGACCCAGTACTTC.

This sequence joins TRBV2 and TRBJ2-1; the D is unclear. This CDR3 is 12 amino acids long. Looked up from germline, CDR1 is SNHLY and CDR2 is FYNNEI. Trimming took 2 bases from V and 10 from J, leaving 9 bases between them. The CDR3 bases are TGTGCCAGCAGTGAAATGGTCCCCGAGCAGTTCTTC. The encoded protein is CASSEMVPEQFF. The variable domain in full, completed from reference TRBV2 and TRBJ2-1, reads EPEVTQTPSHQVTQMGQEVILRCVPISNHLYFYWYRQILGQKVEFLVSFYNNEISEKSEIFDDQFSVERPDGSNFTLKIRSTKLEDSAMYFCASSEMVPEQFFGPGTRLTVL.